These 17 T cell receptor beta chains were all obtained from the same sample, sequenced in a study of T cells after yellow fever vaccination. TCRdb used MiXCR to reprocess the 5' RACE reads, holding one entry per CDR3 protein. The sample has approximately 550,000 distinct CDR3 sequences, roughly 14% seen once. Sequencing used PBMCs, obtained on the day of the yellow fever booster vaccination. These receptors were obtained from a man younger than 45 who received the YFV17D yellow fever vaccine.

The CDR3 DNA sequence: TGCGCCAGCAGCTCCGGCTGGACAGGGCGGGAGACCCAGTACTTC. Translating gives CASSSGWTGRETQYF. The chain is built from TRBV5-1 and TRBJ2-5, with 8 bases lining up with TRBD1. Germline CDR1 SGHRS, CDR2 YFSETQ. J gave up 5 bases and V 3 bases, and 9 bases lay outside the gene matches. CDR3 length equals 15 residues.

Here the CDR3 reads CASSPRKGGIQYF. CDR3 DNA sequence: TGTGCCAGCAGCCCCCGCAAGGGGGGCATTCAGTACTTC. J is TRBJ2-4 and V is TRBV14; perhaps D is TRBD1 or TRBD2 (6 bases each). V was pared by 4 bases and J by 9 bases, with 13 bases between. Germline V gene lookup returns CDR1 SGHDN and CDR2 FVKESK. The CDR3 has 13 amino acids. The variable domain in full, completed from reference TRBV14 and TRBJ2-4, reads EAGVTQFPSHSVIEKGQTVTLRCDPISGHDNLYWYRRVMGKEIKFLLHFVKESKQDESGMPNNRFLAERTGGTYSTLKVQPAELEDSGVYFCASSPRKGGIQYFGAGTRLSVL.

J is TRBJ2-5 and V is TRBV12-3 or TRBV12-4, with D hard to call. Trimming took 6 bases from V and 5 from J, leaving 13 bases between them. This CDR3 contains 13 residues. CDR3 nucleotide sequence: TGTGCCAGCAGCCTGAGTGATCGCGAGACCCAGTACTTC. This gives the protein CASSLSDRETQYF.

This clonotype showed up just a few times. The V and J genes are TRBV5-4 and TRBJ2-3, with 11 bases that match TRBD1. Germline V gene sequence: CDR1 SGHNT, CDR2 YYREEE (reference sequence). CDR3 size: 17 residues. J was trimmed by 3 bases and V by 2 bases; bases with no gene match: 8. CDR3 in amino acids: CASSFGTGGGRTDTQYF. The CDR3 bases are TGTGCCAGCAGCTTTGGGACAGGGGGAGGACGGACAGATACGCAGTATTTT.

The V and J genes are TRBV7-2 and TRBJ1-5; TRBD1 aligns across 7 bases. V trimming: 3 bases; J trimming: 13 bases; junction bases outside the gene matches: 9. This CDR3 contains 13 residues. Per the germline V gene, CDR1 is SGHTA and CDR2 is FQGNSA. CDR3 nucleotide sequence: TGTGCCAGCAGCTTGCTCTTGACAGGGCAGCAGCATTTT. Residues: CASSLLLTGQQHF.

This clonotype has at least ten counts. This chain connects TRBV29-1 to TRBJ2-5, with 13 bases fitting TRBD2. CDR1 is SQVTM, CDR2 ANQGSEA, per germline. The CDR3 consists of 16 residues. V was clipped by 7 bases and J by 5 bases; unmatched bases: 13. DNA for the CDR3: TGCAGCGGTACGGGACTAGCGGGATTAACGGCGGAGACCCAGTACTTC. Its translation is CSGTGLAGLTAETQYF.

V gene TRBV4-2 combines with J gene TRBJ2-7, with D tentatively TRBD1 (6 bases). This CDR3 comprises 15 residues. Germline CDR1 and CDR2: LGHNA and YNFKEQ. V was clipped by 5 bases and J by 3 bases, with 17 bases between them. The DNA for the CDR3 is TGTGCCAGCAGCGAAGCCCGGACAGTTAACTACGAGCAGTACTTC. Protein: CASSEARTVNYEQYF.

The genes are TRBV3-1 and TRBJ2-1; 11 nucleotides agree with TRBD2. CDR1 is LGHDT and CDR2 is YNNKEL in the germline V gene (reference sequence). The CDR3 is 15 amino acids. V was clipped by 5 bases and J by 7 bases; unmatched bases: 7. DNA for the CDR3: TGTGCCAGCAGCTCACTAGCGGGAGAAGGTAATGAGCAGTTCTTC. Amino acid sequence: CASSSLAGEGNEQFF.

This clonotype was observed a single time. The chain uses TRBV14 and TRBJ2-7; TRBD1 is a possible D gene (5 bases). The length of the CDR3 is 15 residues. CDR1 is SGHDN, CDR2 FVKESK, per germline. V was shortened by 1 base and J by 4 bases, with 14 bases between the two germline ends. Here the CDR3 DNA reads TGTGCCAGCAGCCAAGTCTCCGACAGTAGATACGAGCAGTACTTC. As protein: CASSQVSDSRYEQYF.

This clonotype showed up just a few times. This chain links TRBV9 with TRBJ2-2, with 10 nucleotides matching TRBD1. The CDR3 is 16 residues long. Germline V gene lookup returns CDR1 SGDLS and CDR2 YYNGEE. With V trimmed by 0 bases and J by 7 bases, 6 bases remained unmatched. CDR3 DNA: TGTGCCAGCAGCGTAGCCGGGACAGGGGATCACGGGGAGCTGTTTTTT. It translates to CASSVAGTGDHGELFF.

The chain is built from TRBV6-5 and TRBJ2-1, with D perhaps matching TRBD2 (6 bases). V was pared by 2 bases and J by 0 bases, with 20 bases between. Germline loops: CDR1 MNHEY, CDR2 SVGAGI. This CDR3 has 19 residues. This CDR3 reads CASSYRRGIDGPSYNEQFF. The CDR3 region has the DNA TGTGCCAGCAGTTACCGGAGGGGCATCGACGGACCCTCCTACAATGAGCAGTTCTTC.

The chain is built from TRBV28 and TRBJ2-7; perhaps TRBD1 as D (6 bases). The CDR3 loop spans 15 amino acids. The V end was cut by 3 bases, the J end by 3 bases, with 15 bases between. Per the germline V gene, CDR1 is MDHEN and CDR2 is SYDVKM. The CDR3 spells CASSFFGDTYYEQYF. The CDR3 nucleotides are TGTGCCAGCAGTTTTTTCGGGGACACCTACTACGAGCAGTACTTC.

There are a few counts of this clonotype. The chain carries TRBV6-2 or TRBV6-3 and TRBJ2-7; no clear D. The V end lost 5 bases, the J end lost 0 bases, and 14 bases lay between the germline ends. Germline V gives CDR1 MNHEY, CDR2 SVGEGT. The CDR3 is made up of 15 amino acids. The DNA of the CDR3 is TGTGCCAGCAGTGGGCCGGACGGCCACTCCTACGAGCAGTACTTC. This translates into CASSGPDGHSYEQYF.

The chain links TRBV11-2 to TRBJ2-2, with a weak D call TRBD2 (6 bases). Germline V gene data show CDR1 as SGHAT and CDR2 as FQNNGV. The ends were cut back, 4 bases at V and 8 bases at J, with 11 bases in the middle. The CDR3 is 13 residues long. CDR3 region: CASSSSGTGELFF. The CDR3 DNA reads TGTGCCAGCAGCTCCTCAGGGACTGGGGAGCTGTTTTTT.

This clonotype was seen more than once but under ten times. This chain links TRBV29-1 with TRBJ2-1, with a weak D call TRBD2 (7 bases). The CDR3 loop spans 15 amino acids. Deletions cut 6 bases from V and 7 bases from J, with 22 bases between. Germline lookup yields CDR1 SQVTM and CDR2 ANQGSEA. In nucleotides, the CDR3 is TGCAGCGTCTGGGGGGAGGGACAACTAGGAAATGAGCAGTTCTTC. Translation gives CSVWGEGQLGNEQFF.

This chain connects TRBV27 to TRBJ2-3; a weak D match, TRBD1 (7 bases). Germline CDR1 and CDR2: MNHEY and SMNVEV (reference sequence). Trimming left V 4 bases short and J 5 bases short, with 16 bases between. The CDR3 contains 15 residues. The CDR3 nucleotides are TGTGCCAGCAGTTGGAGGGGGCGAGTTCTAGATACGCAGTATTTT. This encodes CASSWRGRVLDTQYF.

This rearrangement joins TRBV12-3 or TRBV12-4 to TRBJ1-5; no firm D call. This CDR3 comprises 16 residues. V was cut by 3 bases and J by 2 bases, with 14 bases left in between. The CDR3 sequence is CASSFIGVGGNQPQHF. CDR3 in DNA: TGTGCCAGCAGTTTCATCGGGGTGGGAGGCAATCAGCCCCAGCATTTT.